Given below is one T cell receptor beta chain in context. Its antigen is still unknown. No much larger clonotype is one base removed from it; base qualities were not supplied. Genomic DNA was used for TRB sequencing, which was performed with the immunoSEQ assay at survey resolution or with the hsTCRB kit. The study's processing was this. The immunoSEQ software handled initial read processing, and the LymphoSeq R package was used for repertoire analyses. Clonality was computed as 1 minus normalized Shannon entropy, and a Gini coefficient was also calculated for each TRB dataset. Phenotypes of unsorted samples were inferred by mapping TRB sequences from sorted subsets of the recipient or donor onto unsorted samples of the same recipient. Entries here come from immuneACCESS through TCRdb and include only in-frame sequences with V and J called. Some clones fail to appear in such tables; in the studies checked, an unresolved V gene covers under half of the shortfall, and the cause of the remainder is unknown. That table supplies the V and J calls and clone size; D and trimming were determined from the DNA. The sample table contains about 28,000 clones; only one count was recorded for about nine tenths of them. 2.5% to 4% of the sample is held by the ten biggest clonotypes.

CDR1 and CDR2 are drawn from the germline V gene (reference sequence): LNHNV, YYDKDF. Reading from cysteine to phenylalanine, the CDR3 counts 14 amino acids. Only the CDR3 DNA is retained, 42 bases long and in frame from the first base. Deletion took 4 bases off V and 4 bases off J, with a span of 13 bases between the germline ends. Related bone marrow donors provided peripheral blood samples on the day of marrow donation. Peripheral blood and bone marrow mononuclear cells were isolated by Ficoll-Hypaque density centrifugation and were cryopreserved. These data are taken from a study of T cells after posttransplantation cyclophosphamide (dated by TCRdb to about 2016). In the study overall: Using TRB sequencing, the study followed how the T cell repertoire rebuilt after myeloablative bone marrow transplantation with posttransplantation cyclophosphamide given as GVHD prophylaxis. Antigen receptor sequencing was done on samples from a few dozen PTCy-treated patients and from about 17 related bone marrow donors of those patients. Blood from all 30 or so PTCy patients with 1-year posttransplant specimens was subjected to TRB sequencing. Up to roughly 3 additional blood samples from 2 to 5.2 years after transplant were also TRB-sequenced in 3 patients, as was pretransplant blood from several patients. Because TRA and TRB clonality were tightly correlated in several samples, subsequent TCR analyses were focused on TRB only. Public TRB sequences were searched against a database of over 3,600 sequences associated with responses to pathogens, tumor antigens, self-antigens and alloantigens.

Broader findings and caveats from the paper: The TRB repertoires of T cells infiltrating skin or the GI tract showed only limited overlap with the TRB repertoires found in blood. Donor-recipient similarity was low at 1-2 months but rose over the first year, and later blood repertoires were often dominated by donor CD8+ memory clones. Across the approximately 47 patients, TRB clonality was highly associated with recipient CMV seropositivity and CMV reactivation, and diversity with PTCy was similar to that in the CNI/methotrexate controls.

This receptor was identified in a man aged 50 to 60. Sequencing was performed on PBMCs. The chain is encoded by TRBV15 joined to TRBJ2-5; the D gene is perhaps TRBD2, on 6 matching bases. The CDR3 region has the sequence CATSNDGRRETQYF. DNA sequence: TGTGCCACCAGCAACGACGGGAGAAGAGAGACCCAGTACTTC.